This T cell receptor (beta chain) appears in the sequencing data of a study of blood T cell repertoires in COVID-19. In the original processing: The authors estimated nucleated cell counts from reference gene primer amplification. TCRdb keeps only in-frame clones here, not all; method: immunoSEQ multiplex PCR. V, J and clone size derive from that table, while D and trimming were established from the DNA sequence. Counted here are about 83,000 clones, 86% occurring once; the ten biggest clones make up 22%. The CDR3 is 14 amino acids. Trimming removed 5 bases at V and 0 bases at J, with 10 bases between. Germline loops: CDR1 MNHEY, CDR2 SVGAGI.

This rearrangement joins TRBV6-5 to TRBJ1-1; a possible D gene is TRBD1 (5 bases). The sequenced sample consisted of peripheral blood. This TCR derives from a woman aged 80 or over in a cohort sampled during active or convalescent COVID-19. In DNA, the CDR3 is TGTGCCAGCAGTCCTCGACAGATGAACACTGAAGCTTTCTTT. Its translation is CASSPRQMNTEAFF.